The rows below give T cell receptor beta chains drawn from one sample of a study of shared clonotypes between healthy human individuals. The repertoire was sequenced with immunoSEQ multiplex PCR; TCRdb's copy has only in-frame clones and lacks some. The sample has roughly 720,000 clones, roughly 87% seen once. The sample comprised memory CD8+ T cells from PBMCs. Receptor source: a man aged 18 to 30 in good health. Some clones in this sample may be carry-over from other donors' samples. CDR3s include the opening cysteine and the closing phenylalanine or tryptophan. Fields, in order: V gene, D gene, clone size, J gene, CDR3 protein, CDR3 DNA. The D gene is left open where the match is weak. Only part of the rows carry a size: once, few, many, or a class if the clone is expanded.

>TRBV7-3|-|-|TRBJ1-3
CASSQGSQSPGNTIYF
TGCGCCAGCAGCCAAGGGTCACAGAGTCCTGGAAACACCATATATTTT
>TRBV13|TRBD1|once|TRBJ1-1
CASSLPGTVNTEAFF
TGTGCCAGCAGCTTACCCGGGACAGTGAACACTGAAGCTTTCTTT
>TRBV27|-|-|TRBJ1-1
CASSLQGHTEAFF
TGTGCCAGCAGTTTACAAGGGCACACTGAAGCTTTCTTT
>TRBV10-3|-|-|TRBJ2-7
CAISEPDETVIMPYEQYF
TGTGCCATCAGTGAACCCGACGAGACAGTGATCATGCCGTACGAGCAGTACTTC
>TRBV9|TRBD1|-|TRBJ2-7
CASSTCPGDRELEQYF
TGTGCCAGCAGCACTTGTCCCGGGGACAGGGAGTTGGAGCAGTACTTC
>TRBV4-3|-|-|TRBJ2-3
CASSQESFSGVGTDTQYF
TGCGCCAGCAGCCAAGAATCTTTCAGCGGCGTGGGCACAGATACGCAGTATTTT
>TRBV28|TRBD1|-|TRBJ1-1
CASSLSAGSWRGGEAFF
TGTGCCAGCAGTTTATCAGCAGGTTCCTGGAGAGGGGGCGAAGCTTTCTTT
>TRBV5-4|-|-|TRBJ2-7
CASSLEGGGEAYEQYF
TGTGCCAGCAGCTTGGAGGGAGGGGGAGAGGCGTACGAGCAGTACTTC
>TRBV7-9|TRBD1|-|TRBJ2-1
CASSPPFGDRGYNEQFF
TGTGCCAGCAGCCCCCCTTTCGGGGACAGGGGATACAATGAGCAGTTCTTC
>TRBV7-6|-|-|TRBJ2-1
CASSLGLVGNEQFF
TGTGCCAGCAGCTTGGGATTGGTCGGGAATGAGCAGTTCTTC
>TRBV5-6|TRBD1|-|TRBJ1-4
CASSGGTGVSGKLFF
TGTGCCAGCAGCGGAGGTACAGGGGTAAGCGGAAAACTGTTTTTT
>TRBV10-1|-|-|TRBJ2-2
CASSASYTGELFF
TGCGCCAGCAGCGCTTCGTACACCGGGGAGCTGTTTTTT
>TRBV11-3|-|many|TRBJ1-5
CASSFQGNQPQHF
TGTGCCAGCAGCTTCCAGGGCAATCAGCCCCAGCATTTT
>TRBV9|-|-|TRBJ2-1
CASSALEPPYNEQFF
TGTGCCAGCAGCGCCCTCGAGCCCCCCTACAATGAGCAGTTCTTC
>TRBV29-1|TRBD1|once|TRBJ2-7
CSVASTGYEQYF
TGCAGCGTGGCCTCGACAGGGTACGAGCAGTACTTC
>TRBV4-2|TRBD2|few|TRBJ2-2
CASSQGVNGRTNTGELFF
TGTGCCAGCAGCCAAGGCGTGAACGGGAGGACGAACACCGGGGAGCTGTTTTTT
>TRBV28|-|-|TRBJ2-7
CASRVTRRGPYEQYF
TGTGCCAGCAGAGTAACACGCCGCGGTCCCTACGAGCAGTACTTC
>TRBV11-2|TRBD2|-|TRBJ2-7
CASSFGLAGGPSRSYEQYF
TGTGCCAGCAGCTTCGGACTAGCGGGAGGGCCTAGTAGGTCCTACGAGCAGTACTTC
>TRBV7-8|TRBD2|once|TRBJ2-3
CASSASGTRDVTDTQYF
TGTGCCAGCAGCGCCTCCGGGACTAGGGACGTGACAGATACGCAGTATTTT
>TRBV29-1|-|-|TRBJ2-7
CSVVSTRDIYEQYF
TGCAGCGTTGTATCGACACGGGACATCTACGAGCAGTACTTC
>TRBV18|-|-|TRBJ2-7
CASSPVGIYEQYF
TGTGCCAGCTCACCCGTGGGGATCTACGAGCAGTACTTC
>TRBV21-1|-|-|TRBJ1-1
CASNTLTLQGAVNTEAFF
TGTGCCAGCAACACTTTGACCCTTCAGGGGGCCGTGAACACTGAAGCTTTCTTT
>TRBV7-9|-|-|TRBJ1-3
CASSRLELLLESGNTIYF
TGTGCCAGCAGCCGACTGGAGCTACTCCTAGAATCTGGAAACACCATATATTTT
>TRBV2|-|-|TRBJ2-7
CASIGTASYEQYF
TGTGCCAGCATTGGGACGGCCTCCTACGAGCAGTACTTC
>TRBV19|-|-|TRBJ1-1
CASSADGQLNTEAFF
TGTGCCAGTAGTGCCGACGGACAGCTGAACACTGAAGCTTTCTTT
>TRBV7-2|-|-|TRBJ1-2
CASSLVVGTYFAGYTF
TGTGCCAGCAGCTTAGTTGTCGGGACTTATTTCGCTGGCTACACCTTC
>TRBV27|-|once|TRBJ2-1
CASRNYPTSRNEQFF
TGTGCCAGCAGGAACTACCCGACTAGTCGGAATGAGCAGTTCTTC
>TRBV30|-|once|TRBJ2-7
CAWTDSYEQYF
TGTGCCTGGACAGACTCCTACGAGCAGTACTTC
>TRBV28|-|-|TRBJ2-2
CASSLMRREGGELFF
TGTGCCAGCAGTTTAATGCGGCGGGAAGGTGGGGAGCTGTTTTTT
>TRBV5-8|-|-|TRBJ2-1
CASSLVPRMDEQFF
TGTGCCAGCAGCTTGGTACCGAGGATGGATGAGCAGTTCTTC
>TRBV27|-|-|TRBJ1-5
CASQGPQGPQHF
TGTGCCAGTCAGGGCCCCCAAGGGCCCCAGCATTTT
>TRBV9|-|-|TRBJ1-5
CASSVGGGNQPQHF
TGTGCCAGCAGCGTCGGGGGGGGGAACCAGCCCCAGCATTTT
>TRBV15|TRBD2|-|TRBJ2-7
CATSTLAGETYEQYF
TGTGCCACCAGCACCTTAGCGGGAGAAACCTACGAGCAGTACTTC
>TRBV7-9|-|-|TRBJ2-7
CASSSGSHEQYF
TGTGCCAGCAGCTCGGGTAGTCACGAGCAGTACTTC
>TRBV2|-|-|TRBJ1-5
CASSEAGTGNQPQHF
TGTGCCAGCAGTGAAGCCGGTACGGGGAATCAGCCCCAGCATTTT
>TRBV7-9|-|-|TRBJ2-7
CASSLNHYEQYF
TGTGCCAGCAGCTTAAACCACTACGAGCAGTACTTC
>TRBV9|-|-|TRBJ1-2
CASSVNLFYGYTF
TGTGCCAGCAGCGTCAACCTTTTCTATGGCTACACCTTC
>TRBV6-1|-|-|TRBJ2-2
CASSEELGYPANTGELFF
TGTGCCAGCAGTGAAGAACTGGGCTATCCTGCGAACACCGGGGAGCTGTTTTTT
>TRBV11-3|TRBD2|-|TRBJ2-1
CASSLGLAGVGEQFF
TGTGCCAGCAGCTTAGGACTAGCGGGAGTTGGTGAGCAGTTCTTC